This TCR beta chain was profiled in a study of CD8+ T cells in alopecia areata. Following extraction, RNA underwent reverse transcription to cDNA, which served as the sequencing template. Assay: immunoSEQ multiplex PCR; the TCRdb copy retains only in-frame clones and omits some. In the table there are about 34,000 clones, roughly 53% of which are singletons. This clone was seen a handful of times. Sequencing was performed on NKG2D-high CD8+ T cells sorted from blood. The clonotype originates from a human donor with alopecia areata.

The CDR3 nucleotides read TGCGCCAGCAGCTCCTCAGGGCTAGCGGCCACAGATACGCAGTATTTT. Residues: CASSSSGLAATDTQYF. The chain combines TRBV4-3 with TRBJ2-3; 7 nucleotides line up with TRBD2. V lost 5 bases to trimming and J lost 2 bases; unmatched junction nucleotides: 10. The germline gives CDR1 LGHNA, CDR2 YSLEER. The CDR3 sequence is 16 residues long.